The 21 T cell receptor beta chains given below trace back to one sample, sequenced in a study of blood T cell repertoires in COVID-19. The assay was immunoSEQ multiplex PCR, and TCRdb's table has in-frame clones only and misses some. The repertoire includes roughly 200,000 clones, roughly 89% of them detected once, and roughly 6.2% sits in the top ten. The sample was peripheral blood. These receptors were collected from a man between 60 and 75 years old who had recovered from COVID-19.

CDR3 nucleotides: TGTGCCAGCAGCTTAAGTCAGAACAACAATCAGCCCCAGCATTTT. It encodes CASSLSQNNNQPQHF. V is TRBV7-2 and J is TRBJ1-5; D gene unclear. The germline CDR1 and CDR2 sequences are SGHTA and FQGNSA. Trimming shortened V by 2 bases and J by 3 bases, and 11 bases separated the two germline ends. The CDR3 runs 15 residues.

The genes are TRBV9 and TRBJ2-7, with 8 bases lining up with TRBD2. This CDR3 is 16 amino acids long. V lost 4 bases and J lost 4; bases outside the gene matches: 13. Per the germline V gene, CDR1 is SGDLS and CDR2 is YYNGEE. The CDR3 spells CASSPVDGLALYEQYF. In nucleotides, the CDR3 is TGTGCCAGCAGCCCAGTCGACGGACTAGCCTTATACGAGCAGTACTTC. The entire variable domain, with the rest obtained from reference TRBV9 and TRBJ2-7, is as follows: DSGVTQTPKHLITATGQRVTLRCSPRSGDLSVYWYQQSLDQGLQFLIQYYNGEERAKGNILERFSAQQFPDLHSELNLSSLELGDSALYFCASSPVDGLALYEQYFGPGTRLTVT.

The CDR3 is CATSRVRLGEQFF. The DNA of the CDR3 is TGTGCCACCAGCAGGGTGAGGCTAGGTGAGCAGTTCTTC. The chain links TRBV15 to TRBJ2-1; unclear D gene. There are 13 residues in the CDR3. The ends were cut back, 3 bases at V and 9 bases at J, with 12 bases in the middle. Germline V gene sequence: CDR1 LNHNV, CDR2 YYDKDF (reference sequence).

Here the CDR3 reads CASSRDRAQNIQYF. CDR3 bases: TGTGCCAGCAGCAGGGACAGGGCTCAAAACATTCAGTACTTC. V is TRBV7-2 and J is TRBJ2-4; 9 bases map to TRBD1. Germline values: CDR1 SGHTA, CDR2 FQGNSA. Unmatched junction bases numbered 4, after V lost 5 bases and J lost 5 bases. This CDR3 has 14 residues.

The rearrangement uses TRBV10-1 and TRBJ2-1; 16 nucleotides agree with TRBD2. This CDR3 is 16 amino acids long. CDR1 is WNHNN, CDR2 SYGVQD, per germline (reference sequence). V was pared by 2 bases and J by 7 bases, with 2 bases of the junction left unmatched. The CDR3 loop is CASSEGTSGRANEQFF. CDR3 in DNA: TGCGCCAGCAGTGAGGGGACTAGCGGGAGGGCAAATGAGCAGTTCTTC.

This sequence joins TRBV5-6 and TRBJ1-1, with a possible D match to TRBD1 (5 bases). Per germline, CDR1 SGHDT and CDR2 YYEEEE. Trimming shortened V by 0 bases and J by 0 bases, and 9 bases separated the two germline ends. The CDR3 runs to 15 residues. CDR3 residues: CASSLGGGLNTEAFF. The CDR3 region has the DNA TGTGCCAGCAGCTTGGGCGGGGGACTGAACACTGAAGCTTTCTTT.

The V gene is TRBV27, the J gene TRBJ2-7; 8 positions agree with TRBD2. Per the germline V gene, CDR1 is MNHEY and CDR2 is SMNVEV (reference sequence). The CDR3 contains 14 residues. V shed 7 bases, J shed 3 bases, and the junction held 8 bases outside the gene matches. This chain's CDR3 is CASTEVAGFYEQYF. The CDR3 DNA follows: TGTGCCAGCACGGAGGTAGCGGGGTTCTACGAGCAGTACTTC.

V usage is TRBV7-8 and J usage is TRBJ1-5; the match to TRBD1 covers 10 bases. V shed 5 bases and J 6 bases; nucleotides not matched to a gene: 10. CDR3 size: 16 residues. Germline V gives CDR1 SGHVS, CDR2 FQNEAQ. The chain's CDR3 is CASSLRQGAEGQPQHF. CDR3 nucleotides: TGTGCCAGCAGCCTCAGACAGGGGGCGGAGGGTCAGCCCCAGCATTTT.

This clone was recorded only once. The V and J genes are TRBV7-2 and TRBJ2-2, with 12 nucleotides matching TRBD1. CDR3 length: 17 residues. Germline CDR1 reads SGHTA; CDR2 reads FQGNSA. Trimming at V came to 1 base and at J to 6 bases, leaving 6 bases not matched to a gene. This chain's CDR3 is CASSLVGTGGKAGELFF. The CDR3 coding sequence is TGTGCCAGCAGCTTAGTCGGGACAGGGGGCAAGGCCGGGGAGCTGTTTTTT.

The chain carries TRBV6-2 or TRBV6-3 and TRBJ1-5; D is uncertain. V gave up 7 bases and J gave up 6 bases, with 19 bases separating them. Germline CDR1 reads MNHEY; CDR2 reads SVGEGT. The length of the CDR3 is 15 residues. The CDR3 sequence: CASTPDTARRQPQHF. CDR3 coding DNA: TGTGCCAGCACCCCCGACACGGCAAGGCGTCAGCCCCAGCATTTT.

The gene calls are TRBV5-4 and TRBJ2-3, with 10 positions matching TRBD1. From germline, CDR1 is SGHNT and CDR2 YYREEE (reference sequence). The ends lost 4 bases at V and 11 bases at J; junction bases unmatched: 7. The length of the CDR3 is 13 residues. CDR3 coding DNA: TGTGCCAGCAGCATATGGACAGGGGGTAAGCAGTATTTT. Its translation is CASSIWTGGKQYF.

Remarks on this clone: Mismatch with germline at one junction end may stem from a read error. The chain links TRBV7-8 to TRBJ2-5; 12 bases map to TRBD2. This CDR3 has 16 residues. In germline, CDR1 is SGHVS, CDR2 FQNEAQ. CDR3 coding DNA: TGTGCCAGCAGCCTAGCTAGCGGGGGGGCTGGGGAGACCCAGTACTTC. This sequence encodes CASSLASGGAGETQYF.

The chain has TRBV5-1 and TRBJ2-7; 9 bases fit TRBD1. Trimming took 0 bases from V and 6 from J; bases not matched to a gene: 1. The CDR3 covers 13 residues. Per the germline V gene, CDR1 is SGHRS and CDR2 is YFSETQ. The CDR3 coding sequence is TGCGCCAGCAGCTTGGAGACAGGGGGCGAGCAGTACTTC. Its protein product is CASSLETGGEQYF.

Worth noting for this clone: A junction boundary mismatches the germline segment, possibly from a read error. V is TRBV25-1 and J is TRBJ2-1, with a possible D match to TRBD1 (5 bases). Germline lookup yields CDR1 MGHDK and CDR2 SYGVNS. The CDR3 has 14 residues. The CDR3 bases are TGTGCCAGCCGTGATCCTTTCAAGGGGCATGAGCAGTTCTTC. This encodes CASRDPFKGHEQFF.

This chain links TRBV5-4 with TRBJ2-7; 11 nucleotides line up with TRBD2. Germline-derived CDR1 and CDR2 are SGHNT and YYREEE (reference sequence). This CDR3 region has 18 residues. J was trimmed by 1 base and V by 4 bases; bases with no gene match: 13. This chain's CDR3 is CASSPRGGTSGSSYEQYF. In DNA, the CDR3 is TGTGCCAGCAGCCCGAGAGGGGGGACTAGCGGCTCATCCTACGAGCAGTACTTC.

CDR3 loop: CAISVRGTAMNTEAFF. The DNA of the CDR3 is TGTGCCATCAGTGTTCGGGGGACAGCTATGAACACTGAAGCTTTCTTT. This chain joins TRBV10-3 and TRBJ1-1; TRBD1 agrees at 7 bases. Germline V gene sequence: CDR1 ENHRY, CDR2 SYGVKD. The trim removed 4 bases at V and 0 bases at J, leaving 8 bases unmatched. The length of the CDR3 is 16 residues.

The V and J genes are TRBV4-2 and TRBJ1-1, with unresolved D. CDR3 length equals 14 residues. The germline V and J ends were trimmed by 1 base and 4 bases, with 10 bases remaining between them. Germline values: CDR1 LGHNA, CDR2 YNFKEQ. In nucleotides, the CDR3 is TGTGCCAGCAGCCAAGCGGGAGGAATCACTGAAGCTTTCTTT. Protein: CASSQAGGITEAFF.

The rearrangement joins TRBV5-1 to TRBJ2-1; TRBD2 aligns across 9 bases. CDR3 length: 15 residues. Germline values: CDR1 SGHRS, CDR2 YFSETQ. V trimming: 5 bases; J trimming: 7 bases; junction bases outside the gene matches: 10. The CDR3 region is CASSAAGGGVNEQFF. As DNA, the CDR3 is TGCGCCAGCAGTGCTGCGGGAGGGGGTGTTAATGAGCAGTTCTTC.

This chain connects TRBV6-5 to TRBJ1-1; D ambiguous. V dropped 6 bases and J dropped 0 bases, with 11 bases sitting between them. The CDR3 consists of 14 residues. Looked up from germline, CDR1 is MNHEY and CDR2 is SVGAGI. CDR3 DNA: TGTGCCAGCAGCCCAGTGGGAGTGAACACTGAAGCTTTCTTT. As protein: CASSPVGVNTEAFF.

This clone appeared a single time. V and J are TRBV6-6 and TRBJ2-1; 13 bases agree with TRBD2. V dropped 5 bases and J dropped 5; count of bases not matched to a gene: 6. Germline lookup yields CDR1 MNHNY and CDR2 SVGAGI (reference sequence). This CDR3 contains 16 residues. Here the CDR3 reads CASSPYGLAGDNEQFF. In nucleotides, the CDR3 is TGTGCCAGCAGTCCGTACGGACTAGCGGGAGACAATGAGCAGTTCTTC.

The rearrangement joins TRBV6-5 to TRBJ1-5, with D unclear. CDR1 and CDR2 (germline): MNHEY, SVGAGI. CDR3 length: 11 residues. V gave up 7 bases and J gave up 7 bases, with 8 bases separating them. The CDR3 reads CASTSIQPQHF. CDR3 DNA sequence: TGTGCCAGCACGAGCATCCAGCCCCAGCATTTT.